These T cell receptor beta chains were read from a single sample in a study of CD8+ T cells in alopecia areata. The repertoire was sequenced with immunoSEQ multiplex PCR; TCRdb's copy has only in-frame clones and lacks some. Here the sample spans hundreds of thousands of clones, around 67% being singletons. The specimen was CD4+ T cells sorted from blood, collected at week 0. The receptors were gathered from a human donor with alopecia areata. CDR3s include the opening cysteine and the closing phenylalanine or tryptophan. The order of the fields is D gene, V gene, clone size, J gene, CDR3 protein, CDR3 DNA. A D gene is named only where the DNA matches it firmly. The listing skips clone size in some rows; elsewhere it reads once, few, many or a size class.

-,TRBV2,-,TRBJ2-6,CASRAQAPGANVLTF,TGTGCCAGCAGAGCCCAGGCCCCTGGGGCCAACGTCCTGACTTTC
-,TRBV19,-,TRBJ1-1,CASSYGRSTEAFF,TGTGCCAGTAGCTATGGACGGAGCACTGAAGCTTTCTTT
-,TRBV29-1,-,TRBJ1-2,CSVVGSDGYTF,TGCAGCGTTGTAGGGAGCGATGGCTACACCTTC
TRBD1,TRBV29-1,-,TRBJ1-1,CSVGQGAAFF,TGCAGCGTGGGACAGGGGGCTGCTTTCTTT
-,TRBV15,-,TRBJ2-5,CATSQGRGETQYF,TGTGCCACCAGCCAGGGGAGAGGGGAGACCCAGTACTTC
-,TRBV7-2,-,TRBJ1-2,CASRRDQAMGYTF,TGTGCCAGTCGGAGAGACCAGGCGATGGGCTACACCTTC
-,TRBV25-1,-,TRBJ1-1,CASSAHGDTEAFF,TGTGCCAGCAGTGCTCACGGGGACACTGAAGCTTTCTTT
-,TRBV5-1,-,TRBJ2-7,CASSLSGKTISYEQYF,TGCGCCAGCAGCTTGAGCGGCAAGACGATTTCCTACGAGCAGTACTTC
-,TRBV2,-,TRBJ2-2,CASSEPANTGELFF,TGTGCCAGCAGTGAACCAGCGAACACCGGGGAGCTGTTTTTT
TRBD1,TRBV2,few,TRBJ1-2,CASRRTGEHGYTF,TGTGCCAGCAGGCGGACAGGGGAACATGGCTACACCTTC
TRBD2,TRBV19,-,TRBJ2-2,CASSPPPGRAGSNTGELFF,TGTGCCAGTAGTCCGCCCCCCGGGAGGGCAGGCTCGAACACCGGGGAGCTGTTTTTT
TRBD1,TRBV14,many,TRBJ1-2,CASSSGQGRSYGYTF,TGTGCCAGCAGCTCTGGACAGGGTAGGAGCTATGGCTACACCTTC
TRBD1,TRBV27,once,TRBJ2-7,CASSLWRQGEQYF,TGTGCCAGCAGTTTATGGCGACAGGGGGAGCAGTACTTC
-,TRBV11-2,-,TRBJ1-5,CASSLEPRAQPQHF,TGTGCCAGCAGCTTAGAGCCGAGGGCGCAGCCCCAGCATTTT
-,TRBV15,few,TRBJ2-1,CATREGSSSYNEQFF,TGTGCCACCAGAGAGGGGAGTAGCTCCTACAATGAGCAGTTCTTC
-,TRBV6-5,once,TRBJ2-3,CASRKQPSTDTQYF,TGTGCCAGCAGGAAACAGCCTAGCACAGATACGCAGTATTTT
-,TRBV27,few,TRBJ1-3,CASSPTGNSGNTIYF,TGTGCCAGCAGTCCGACAGGAAACTCTGGAAACACCATATATTTT
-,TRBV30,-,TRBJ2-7,CAWRRPGEQYF,TGTGCCTGGAGACGTCCAGGGGAGCAGTACTTC
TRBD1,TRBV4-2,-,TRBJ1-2,CASSQERGRVNYGYTF,TGTGCCAGCAGCCAAGAGAGGGGGCGGGTTAACTATGGCTACACCTTC
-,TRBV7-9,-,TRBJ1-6,CASSLADFSPLHF,TGTGCCAGCAGCTTAGCTGATTTCTCACCCCTCCACTTT
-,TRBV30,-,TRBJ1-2,CAFDRRGYGYTF,TGTGCCTTTGACAGAAGAGGCTATGGCTACACCTTC
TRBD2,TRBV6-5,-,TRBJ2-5,CASNVAGRGETQYF,TGTGCCAGCAATGTAGCGGGGAGGGGGGAGACCCAGTACTTC
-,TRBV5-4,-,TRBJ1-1,CASSQRDGTLQAFF,TGTGCCAGCAGCCAACGGGACGGGACACTCCAAGCTTTCTTT
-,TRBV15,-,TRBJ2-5,CATSRESTQYF,TGTGCCACCAGCAGAGAATCCACCCAGTACTTC
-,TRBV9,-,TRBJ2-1,CASSVRGKGEQFF,TGTGCCAGCAGCGTAAGAGGGAAGGGGGAGCAGTTCTTC
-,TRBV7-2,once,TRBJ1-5,CASSLRANQPQHF,TGTGCCAGCAGTTTGAGAGCCAATCAGCCCCAGCATTTT
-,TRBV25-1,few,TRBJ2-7,CASSELGKDEQYF,TGTGCCAGCAGTGAATTGGGGAAGGACGAGCAGTACTTC
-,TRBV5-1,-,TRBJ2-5,CASSLNRVQETQYF,TGCGCCAGCAGCTTGAATCGAGTGCAAGAGACCCAGTACTTC
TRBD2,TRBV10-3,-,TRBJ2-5,CAISAPSGGETQYF,TGTGCCATCAGTGCTCCTAGCGGAGGGGAGACCCAGTACTTC
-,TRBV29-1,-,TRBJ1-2,CSVDGGGGYTF,TGCAGCGTTGACGGGGGTGGTGGCTACACCTTC
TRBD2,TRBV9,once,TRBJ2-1,CASSAVLAGYNEQFF,TGTGCCAGCAGCGCGGTATTAGCGGGGTACAATGAGCAGTTCTTC
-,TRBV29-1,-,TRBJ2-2,CSVGGIIGELFF,TGCAGCGTTGGGGGGATTATCGGGGAGCTGTTTTTT
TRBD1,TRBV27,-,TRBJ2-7,CASSNPGQGSYEQYF,TGTGCCAGCAGTAACCCGGGACAGGGGTCCTACGAGCAGTACTTC
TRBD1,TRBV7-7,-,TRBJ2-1,CASSTAGTGVNEQFF,TGTGCTAGCAGCACAGCCGGGACAGGCGTTAATGAGCAGTTCTTC
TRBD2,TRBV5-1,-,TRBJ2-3,CASNGLAGVTDTQYF,TGCGCCAGCAACGGACTAGCGGGGGTTACAGATACGCAGTATTTT
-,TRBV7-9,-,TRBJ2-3,CASSFRGGTPDTQYF,TGTGCCAGCAGCTTTCGAGGGGGGACCCCAGATACGCAGTATTTT
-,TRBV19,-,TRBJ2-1,CASSIGGASNEQFF,TGTGCCAGTAGTATAGGCGGGGCCTCCAATGAGCAGTTCTTC
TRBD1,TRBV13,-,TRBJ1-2,CASSRDRGRYGYTF,TGTGCCAGCAGTAGGGACAGGGGGAGATATGGCTACACCTTC
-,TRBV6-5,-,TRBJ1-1,CASSYQGKAFF,TGTGCCAGCAGTTACCAGGGGAAAGCTTTCTTT
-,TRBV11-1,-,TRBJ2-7,CASSPRDLSTYEQYF,TGTGCCAGCAGCCCCCGGGACCTCTCAACCTACGAGCAGTACTTC
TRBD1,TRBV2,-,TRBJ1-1,CASSQGDLSEAFF,TGTGCCAGCAGTCAGGGGGATCTATCTGAAGCTTTCTTT
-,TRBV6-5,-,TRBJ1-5,CASSRPEGPQHF,TGTGCCAGCAGTCGCCCCGAAGGGCCCCAGCATTTT
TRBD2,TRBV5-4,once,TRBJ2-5,CASSFGGTTQETQYF,TGTGCCAGCAGCTTTGGAGGGACTACTCAAGAGACCCAGTACTTC
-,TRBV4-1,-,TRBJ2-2,CASSQVDFTGELFF,TGCGCCAGCAGCCAAGTGGACTTCACCGGGGAGCTGTTTTTT
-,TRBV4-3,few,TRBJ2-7,CASSQDRSRIYEQYF,TGCGCCAGCAGCCAAGATCGCTCCAGAATCTACGAGCAGTACTTC
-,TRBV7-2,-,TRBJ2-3,CASSLRLGARADTQYF,TGTGCCAGCAGCTTAAGGTTGGGGGCAAGGGCAGATACGCAGTATTTT
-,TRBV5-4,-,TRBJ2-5,CASSRRDSAGTQYF,TGTGCCAGCAGCCGCCGGGACTCCGCAGGTACCCAGTACTTC
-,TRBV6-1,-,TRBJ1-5,CASSEVFPQHF,TGTGCCAGCAGTGAAGTATTCCCCCAGCATTTT
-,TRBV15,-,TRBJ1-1,CATSTRQATLFF,TGTGCCACCAGCACCCGACAGGCCACGTTATTCTTT
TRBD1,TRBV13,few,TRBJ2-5,CASSSHGQGRAQYF,TGTGCCAGCAGCTCGCACGGACAGGGTCGGGCCCAGTACTTC
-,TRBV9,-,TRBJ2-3,CASSVVNSPSTDTQYF,TGTGCCAGCAGCGTAGTTAACAGCCCGAGCACAGATACGCAGTATTTT
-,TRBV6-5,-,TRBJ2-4,CASSYRQNDIQYF,TGTGCCAGCAGTTACCGCCAGAACGACATTCAGTACTTC
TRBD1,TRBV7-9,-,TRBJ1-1,CASSLGQALINTEAFF,TGTGCCAGCAGCCTCGGACAGGCGCTCATTAACACTGAAGCTTTCTTT
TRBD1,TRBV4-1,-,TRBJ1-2,CASSQLQGAHYGYTF,TGCGCCAGCAGCCAATTACAGGGGGCTCACTATGGCTACACCTTC
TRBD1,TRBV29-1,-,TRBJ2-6,CSVRTGGAPGANVLTF,TGCAGCGTACGGACAGGGGGCGCACCTGGGGCCAACGTCCTGACTTTC
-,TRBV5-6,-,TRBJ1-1,CASSSPGVTEAFF,TGTGCCAGCAGCTCTCCAGGGGTCACTGAAGCTTTCTTT
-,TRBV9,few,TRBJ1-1,CASSVGGRNTEAFF,TGTGCCAGCAGCGTAGGAGGCAGGAACACTGAAGCTTTCTTT
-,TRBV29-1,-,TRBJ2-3,CSVESGEDTQYF,TGCAGCGTTGAAAGTGGGGAAGATACGCAGTATTTT
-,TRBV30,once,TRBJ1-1,CAWDQSNTEAFF,TGTGCCTGGGATCAGTCGAACACTGAAGCTTTCTTT